This entry concerns a single TCR beta chain. The source of the sample is a study of blood T cell repertoires in COVID-19. At the level of the study: Donors in the United States, Italy and Spain gave samples during acute or convalescent COVID-19. T cells, B-cell-depleted T cells, or PBMCs provided the cDNA or gDNA that served as material.

Per germline, CDR1 MNHEY and CDR2 SVGEGT. Trimming pared 6 bases from V and 1 base from J, leaving 15 bases between. CDR3 length: 15 residues. Original processing methods: Amplification from reference gene primers served as the basis for estimated nucleated cell counts. Sequencing was performed with immunoSEQ multiplex PCR; in TCRdb, only in-frame clones are kept and a portion is missing. That table gives V, J and clone size, and the DNA gave D and trimming. The sample yields fewer than 300,000 clones, roughly 85% seen once. This TCR was recovered from a woman between 45 and 60 years old who had recovered from COVID-19. The genes are TRBV6-2 or TRBV6-3 and TRBJ1-1; unclear D gene. Material for sequencing was peripheral blood. CDR3 amino acids: CASSSPGSRNTEAFF. CDR3 DNA sequence: TGTGCCAGCAGCAGCCCCGGGAGCCGGAACACTGAAGCTTTCTTT.